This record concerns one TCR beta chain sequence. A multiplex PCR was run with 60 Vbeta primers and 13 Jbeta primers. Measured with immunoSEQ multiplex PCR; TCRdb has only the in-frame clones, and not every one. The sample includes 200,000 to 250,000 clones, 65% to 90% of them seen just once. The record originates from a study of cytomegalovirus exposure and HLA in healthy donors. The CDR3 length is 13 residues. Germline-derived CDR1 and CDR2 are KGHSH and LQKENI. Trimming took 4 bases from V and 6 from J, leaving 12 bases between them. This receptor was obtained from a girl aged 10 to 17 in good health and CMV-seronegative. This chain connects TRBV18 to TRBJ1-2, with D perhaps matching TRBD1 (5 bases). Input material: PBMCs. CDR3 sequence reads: CASSQRQSDGYTF. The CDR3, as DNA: TGTGCCAGCTCACAACGACAGTCTGATGGCTACACCTTC.